This T cell receptor beta chain was identified during a study of T cells in localized non-small cell lung cancer. Trimming removed 0 bases at V and 4 bases at J, with 13 bases between. The CDR3 has 16 amino acids. Germline-derived CDR1 and CDR2 are SGHNT and YYREEE (reference sequence). Only in-frame clones appear in the TCRdb table, and some are missing; sequencing was by immunoSEQ multiplex PCR. This table has around 40,000 clones, about 85% appearing once. This sequence was found in a woman between 18 and 55 years old with stage III lung adenocarcinoma. The source material was peripheral blood, sampled before any cancer treatment. The J gene is TRBJ2-2, the V gene TRBV5-4; D might be TRBD1 (6 bases). The CDR3 reads CASSLGTVLGTGELFF. The CDR3 DNA follows: TGTGCCAGCAGCTTGGGGACAGTCTTGGGCACCGGGGAGCTGTTTTTT.